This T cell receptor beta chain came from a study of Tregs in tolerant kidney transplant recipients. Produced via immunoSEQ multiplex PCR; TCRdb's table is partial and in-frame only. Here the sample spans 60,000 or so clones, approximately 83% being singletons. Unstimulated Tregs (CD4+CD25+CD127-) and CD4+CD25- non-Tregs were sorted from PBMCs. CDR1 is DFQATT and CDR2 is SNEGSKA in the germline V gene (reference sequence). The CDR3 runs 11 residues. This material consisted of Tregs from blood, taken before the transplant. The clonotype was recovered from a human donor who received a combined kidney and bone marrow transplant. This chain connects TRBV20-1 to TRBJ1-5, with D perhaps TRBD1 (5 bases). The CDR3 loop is CSVYSRGPQHF. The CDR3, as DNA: TGCAGCGTCTACTCAAGGGGGCCCCAGCATTTT.